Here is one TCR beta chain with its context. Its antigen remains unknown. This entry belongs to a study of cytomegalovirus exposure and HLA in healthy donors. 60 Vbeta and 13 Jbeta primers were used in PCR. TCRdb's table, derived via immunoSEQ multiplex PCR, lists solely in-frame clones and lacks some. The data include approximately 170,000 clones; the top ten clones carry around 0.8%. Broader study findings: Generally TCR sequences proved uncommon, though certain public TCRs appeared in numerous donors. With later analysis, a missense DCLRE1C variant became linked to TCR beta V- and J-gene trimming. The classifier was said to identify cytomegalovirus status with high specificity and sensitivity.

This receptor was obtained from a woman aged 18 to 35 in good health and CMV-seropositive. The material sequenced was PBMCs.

The CDR3 region is CASSYERGPIDTQYF. In nucleotides, the CDR3 is TGTGCCAGCAGCTACGAGCGGGGGCCTATAGATACGCAGTATTTT. The chain couples TRBV11-3 to TRBJ2-3, with 8 bases identical to TRBD2. Unmatched junction bases numbered 8, after V lost 4 bases and J lost 5 bases. The germline gives CDR1 SGHNT, CDR2 YENEEA. The CDR3 is 15 residues long.